The 27 T cell receptor beta chains below were found in one sample sequenced in a study of early T cells in non-severe SARS-CoV-2 infection. TCRdb redid the calling of the 5' RACE reads with MiXCR, one entry per CDR3 protein. This sample has roughly 70,000 distinct CDR3 sequences, with roughly 13% found just once. Sequencing input: whole blood. The receptors were gathered from an adult who was a healthcare worker with PCR-confirmed SARS-CoV-2 infection or an uninfected control (not recorded which).

The chain uses TRBV20-1 and TRBJ2-7, with D perhaps matching TRBD2 (6 bases). CDR1 and CDR2 from the germline V gene are DFQATT and SNEGSKA (reference sequence). CDR3 size: 12 residues. Trimming stripped 6 bases from V and 5 bases from J, with 14 bases between. The CDR3 here is CSAWQGGDEQYF. DNA for the CDR3: TGCAGTGCGTGGCAGGGAGGCGACGAGCAGTACTTC.

This clonotype occurred many times. V and J are TRBV13 and TRBJ2-2; D might be TRBD2 (6 bases). V lost 4 bases and J lost 5, with 14 bases in between. Germline V gene sequence: CDR1 PRHDT, CDR2 FYEKMQ (reference sequence). The CDR3 loop spans 15 amino acids. CDR3: CASSSAGGVTGELFF. The CDR3, as DNA: TGTGCCAGCAGCTCAGCCGGGGGTGTAACCGGGGAGCTGTTTTTT.

This clonotype was counted ten times or more. The rearrangement uses TRBV12-3 or TRBV12-4 and TRBJ2-2; D perhaps matches TRBD2 (7 bases). This CDR3 region has 13 residues. Trimming took 10 bases from V and 5 from J, leaving 14 bases between them. CDR3 sequence (DNA): TGTGCCACCGGGGAGGGGGTGACCGGGGAGCTGTTTTTT. It is translated as CATGEGVTGELFF.

The rearrangement joins TRBV5-1 to TRBJ2-6, with a possible D match to TRBD2 (6 bases). V lost 4 bases to trimming and J lost 0 bases, with 11 bases between them. The CDR3 has 16 amino acids. Germline V CDR1 and CDR2: SGHRS, YFSETQ. This CDR3 is CASSAGLLSGANVLTF. In nucleotides, the CDR3 is TGCGCCAGCAGCGCGGGACTCCTCTCTGGGGCCAACGTCCTGACTTTC.

This clonotype was seen repeatedly, ten times or more. V usage is TRBV4-1 and J usage is TRBJ2-5; D might be TRBD2 (5 bases). Germline V gene lookup returns CDR1 MGHRA and CDR2 YSYEKL. The CDR3 is 15 residues long. Trimming shortened V by 0 bases and J by 4 bases, and 12 bases separated the two germline ends. The CDR3 DNA follows: TGCGCCAGCAGCCAAGACGGACTCGGTGGAGAGACCCAGTACTTC. This codes for CASSQDGLGGETQYF.

The chain couples TRBV2 to TRBJ1-2; 7 nucleotides line up with TRBD1. This CDR3 is built from 12 residues. V was pared by 8 bases and J by 4 bases, with 4 bases of the junction left unmatched. Germline values: CDR1 SNHLY, CDR2 FYNNEI. The CDR3 nucleotides read TGTGCCAGCCTTGGACAGGTCTATGGCTACACCTTC. It specifies CASLGQVYGYTF.

At least ten counts were recorded for this clonotype. This chain joins TRBV11-2 and TRBJ2-7; 7 bases agree with TRBD1. V lost 6 bases to trimming and J lost 4 bases; unmatched junction nucleotides: 12. The CDR3 consists of 15 residues. CDR1 is SGHAT, CDR2 FQNNGV, per germline. The CDR3 sequence: CASRSLRTGRYEQYF. The CDR3 DNA reads as TGTGCCAGCAGATCGTTACGGACAGGACGGTACGAGCAGTACTTC.

Ten or more counts support this clonotype. This rearrangement joins TRBV10-3 to TRBJ2-5; D is undetermined. V lost 4 bases and J lost 5, with 11 bases in between. Germline assignment: CDR1 ENHRY and CDR2 SYGVKD. CDR3 size: 13 residues. CDR3 coding DNA: TGTGCCATCAGTGCCCTTCCTGGGGAGACCCAGTACTTC. This encodes CAISALPGETQYF.

This clonotype was recorded at least ten times. The genes are TRBV7-9 and TRBJ2-5; maybe TRBD2 (5 bases). The CDR3 extends over 14 amino acids. V shed 4 bases and J shed 3 bases, with 12 bases lying between them. Germline CDR1 SEHNR, CDR2 FQNEAQ (reference sequence). The DNA of the CDR3 is TGTGCCAGCAGCTCATTACGGGGAAAAGAGACCCAGTACTTC. Protein sequence: CASSSLRGKETQYF.

This clonotype appeared a few times. The chain has TRBV7-9 and TRBJ2-7; tentatively, D is TRBD2 (5 bases). The CDR3 spans 12 residues. CDR1 and CDR2 from the germline V gene are SEHNR and FQNEAQ (reference sequence). The V and J ends lost 5 bases and 7 bases respectively, with 12 bases between them. For the CDR3, the DNA is TGTGCCAGCAGCCAATCTAGGGAGGAGCAGTACTTC. Amino acid sequence: CASSQSREEQYF.

This clonotype was seen many times. The chain has TRBV7-3 and TRBJ2-3; tentative D call: TRBD1 (5 bases). CDR3 size: 14 residues. Looked up from germline, CDR1 is SGHTA and CDR2 is FQGTGA. V was clipped by 1 base and J by 3 bases, with 8 bases between them. CDR3: CASSLNRLTDTQYF. In DNA, the CDR3 is TGTGCCAGCAGCTTAAACAGGTTGACAGATACGCAGTATTTT.

This clonotype was recorded a few times. The chain is built from TRBV12-3 or TRBV12-4 and TRBJ1-1; D is ambiguous. The V end lost 7 bases, the J end lost 4 bases, and 16 bases lay between the germline ends. This CDR3 contains 14 residues. The CDR3 nucleotides read TGTGCCAGCACCCCATTGGGGTGGGGCACTGAAGCTTTCTTT. Protein sequence: CASTPLGWGTEAFF.

This clonotype was detected ten times or more. The CDR3 nucleotides read TGTGCCTGGAGCGGCGGGTGGTCCTACACCGGGGAGCTGTTTTTT. This gives the protein CAWSGGWSYTGELFF. The chain uses TRBV30 and TRBJ2-2, with D possibly being TRBD2 (5 bases). Deletions cut 3 bases from V and 3 bases from J, with 14 bases between. The CDR3 length is 15 residues. Per the germline V gene, CDR1 is GTSNPN and CDR2 is SVGIG (reference sequence).

This rearrangement joins TRBV5-4 to TRBJ2-3; D gene unclear. This CDR3 spans 12 amino acids. The V gene lost 4 bases and the J gene lost 5 bases, with 8 bases spanning the gap. The germline CDR1 and CDR2 sequences are SGHNT and YYREEE (reference sequence). The DNA for the CDR3 is TGTGCCAGCAGCAGCCAGTTAGATACGCAGTATTTT. It is translated as CASSSQLDTQYF.

The rearrangement links TRBV11-2 to TRBJ2-2; D is unresolved. This CDR3 comprises 13 residues. V was pared by 0 bases and J by 3 bases, with 2 bases between. CDR1 is SGHAT and CDR2 is FQNNGV in the germline V gene. CDR3 loop: CASSLEDTGELFF. For the CDR3, the DNA is TGTGCCAGCAGCTTAGAGGACACCGGGGAGCTGTTTTTT.

This sequence joins TRBV10-3 and TRBJ2-1, with 9 bases fitting TRBD2. The V segment lost 4 bases and the J segment 3 bases; nucleotides outside the gene matches: 7. The germline CDR1 and CDR2 sequences are ENHRY and SYGVKD. The CDR3 is 16 amino acids. CDR3 region: CAISGSGGDYYNEQFF. The CDR3, as DNA: TGTGCCATCAGTGGTAGCGGGGGAGACTACTACAATGAGCAGTTCTTC.

This clonotype came up many times. V is TRBV29-1 and J is TRBJ2-2; 8 nucleotides match TRBD1. The V and J ends lost 6 bases and 4 bases, in that order; junction bases with no gene match: 4. Germline V gives CDR1 SQVTM, CDR2 ANQGSEA. This CDR3 contains 13 residues. CDR3 in DNA: TGCAGCGTGGACAGGGATGGCACCGGGGAGCTGTTTTTT. Protein: CSVDRDGTGELFF.

This clonotype was seen at least ten times. The CDR3, as DNA: TGCAGCGTTACGCCAGGATCCGAGCAGTACTTC. This gives the protein CSVTPGSEQYF. The chain has TRBV29-1 and TRBJ2-7; the D is unclear. The CDR3 spans 11 residues. Trimming took 5 bases from V and 6 from J, leaving 11 bases between them. Germline CDR1 is SQVTM and CDR2 is ANQGSEA.

This clonotype has at least ten counts. The CDR3 sequence is CASSPWLPTKNIQYF. The CDR3 region has the DNA TGTGCCAGCTCACCGTGGCTTCCGACCAAAAACATTCAGTACTTC. The chain has TRBV18 and TRBJ2-4; D uncertain. Trimming stripped 3 bases from V and 2 bases from J, with 11 bases between. CDR3 length equals 15 residues. Germline V gene lookup returns CDR1 KGHSH and CDR2 LQKENI.

This chain joins TRBV2 and TRBJ1-6; possible D gene TRBD1, 6 bases. Deletions cut 8 bases from V and 4 bases from J, with 9 bases between. The germline V gene encodes CDR1 SNHLY and CDR2 FYNNEI. CDR3 length: 13 amino acids. The CDR3 here is CASLTGYNSPLHF. The CDR3 DNA reads TGTGCCAGCCTTACAGGGTATAATTCACCCCTCCACTTT.

The sample holds many counts of this clonotype. The J gene is TRBJ2-7, the V gene TRBV6-2 or TRBV6-3; D unresolved. Trimming took off 7 bases at V and 1 base at J, with 14 bases between the two ends. The CDR3 consists of 14 residues. Germline V CDR1 and CDR2: MNHEY, SVGEGT. The CDR3 protein is CASNSLLRSYEQYF. CDR3 bases: TGTGCCAGCAACTCTCTACTCCGGTCCTACGAGCAGTACTTC.

Only a few counts were recorded for this clonotype. The gene calls are TRBV20-1 and TRBJ2-5; TRBD2 matches 9 bases. Germline V gene data show CDR1 as DFQATT and CDR2 as SNEGSKA (reference sequence). The CDR3 consists of 16 residues. With 8 bases clipped from V and 5 bases from J, the junction kept 18 bases outside the gene matches. The CDR3 reads CSPLNYSGRVIETQYF. The CDR3 DNA reads as TGCAGTCCACTCAACTATAGCGGGAGAGTGATTGAGACCCAGTACTTC.

This clonotype was seen a few times. The chain has TRBV7-2 and TRBJ2-7, with 7 bases identical to TRBD1. The V gene's germline CDR1 is SGHTA and CDR2 FQGNSA. CDR3 length: 16 amino acids. The J segment lost 1 base and the V segment lost 1 base, leaving 7 bases of the junction unmatched. In DNA, the CDR3 is TGTGCCAGCAGCTTAGTGGGCACAGGGGTATCCTACGAGCAGTACTTC. Amino acids: CASSLVGTGVSYEQYF. Based on the CDR3 plus reference TRBV7-2 and TRBJ2-7, the full variable domain is GAGVSQSPSNKVTEKGKDVELRCDPISGHTALYWYRQSLGQGLEFLIYFQGNSAPDKSGLPSDRFSAERTGGSVSTLTIQRTQQEDSAVYLCASSLVGTGVSYEQYFGPGTRLTVT.

This clonotype was seen more than once but under ten times. The rearrangement links TRBV3-1 to TRBJ2-5; D is ambiguous. V shed 6 bases and J shed 5 bases, with 19 bases lying between them. CDR1 is LGHDT and CDR2 is YNNKEL in the germline V gene (reference sequence). This CDR3 is built from 15 residues. This chain's CDR3 is CASRRLVGIRETQYF. CDR3 nucleotide sequence: TGTGCCAGCAGGAGGCTTGTGGGGATTCGGGAGACCCAGTACTTC.

This clonotype occurred many times. The chain is built from TRBV12-3 or TRBV12-4 and TRBJ1-1, with no clear D. Trimming left V 2 bases short and J 4 bases short, with 11 bases between. CDR3 length: 14 residues. CDR3 sequence reads: CASSLLGLGTEAFF. The CDR3 DNA sequence: TGTGCCAGCAGTTTACTGGGTTTGGGCACTGAAGCTTTCTTT.

This sequence joins TRBV4-1 and TRBJ1-2, with D perhaps TRBD1 (5 bases). CDR1 is MGHRA, CDR2 YSYEKL, per germline. Trimming cost V 2 bases and J 4 bases, with 11 bases left between them. There are 14 residues in the CDR3. The DNA for the CDR3 is TGCGCCAGCAGCCAACTGGGGCTTGGCTATGGCTACACCTTC. Its protein product is CASSQLGLGYGYTF.

This clonotype was seen at least ten times. V gene TRBV5-1 combines with J gene TRBJ2-2; D may be TRBD2 (6 bases). The CDR3 is made up of 17 amino acids. Trimming took 0 bases from V and 4 from J, leaving 16 bases between them. CDR1 and CDR2 from the germline V gene are SGHRS and YFSETQ. Here the CDR3 reads CASSLAPGGAGTGELFF. The CDR3 DNA reads TGCGCCAGCAGCTTGGCCCCCGGGGGAGCGGGCACCGGGGAGCTGTTTTTT.